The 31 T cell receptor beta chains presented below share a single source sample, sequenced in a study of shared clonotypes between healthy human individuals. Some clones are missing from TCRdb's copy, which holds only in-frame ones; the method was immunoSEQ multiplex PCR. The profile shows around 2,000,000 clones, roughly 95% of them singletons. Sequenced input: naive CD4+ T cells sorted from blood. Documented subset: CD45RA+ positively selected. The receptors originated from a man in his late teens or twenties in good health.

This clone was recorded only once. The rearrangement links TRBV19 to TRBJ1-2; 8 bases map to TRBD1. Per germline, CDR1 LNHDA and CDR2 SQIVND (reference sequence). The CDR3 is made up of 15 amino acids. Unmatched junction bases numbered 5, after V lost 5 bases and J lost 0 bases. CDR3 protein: CASSPVDRANYGYTF. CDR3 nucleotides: TGTGCCAGTAGTCCCGTGGACAGGGCTAACTATGGCTACACCTTC.

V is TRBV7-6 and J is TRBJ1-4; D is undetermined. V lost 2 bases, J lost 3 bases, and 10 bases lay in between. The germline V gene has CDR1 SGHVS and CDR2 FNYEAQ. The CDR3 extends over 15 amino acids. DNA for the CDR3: TGTGCCAGCAGCTTAATGCCAGCTTCTAATGAAAAACTGTTTTTT. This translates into CASSLMPASNEKLFF.

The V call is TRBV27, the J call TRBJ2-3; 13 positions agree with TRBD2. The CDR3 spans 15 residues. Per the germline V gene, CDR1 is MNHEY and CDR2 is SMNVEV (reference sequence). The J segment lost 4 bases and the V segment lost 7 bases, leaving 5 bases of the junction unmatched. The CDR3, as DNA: TGTGCCAGCAATGCCGGGACTAGCGGGGCAGATACGCAGTATTTT. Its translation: CASNAGTSGADTQYF.

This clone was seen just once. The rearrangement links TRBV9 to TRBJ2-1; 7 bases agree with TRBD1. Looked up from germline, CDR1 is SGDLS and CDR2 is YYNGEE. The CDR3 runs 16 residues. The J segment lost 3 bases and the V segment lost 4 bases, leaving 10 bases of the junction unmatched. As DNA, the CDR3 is TGTGCCAGCAGCAAAGAGGGGTCAGGGGGCTACAATGAGCAGTTCTTC. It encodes CASSKEGSGGYNEQFF.

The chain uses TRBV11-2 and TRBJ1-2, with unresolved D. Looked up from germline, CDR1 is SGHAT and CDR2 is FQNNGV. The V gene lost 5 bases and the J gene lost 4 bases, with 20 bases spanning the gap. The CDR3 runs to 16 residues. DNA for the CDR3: TGTGCCAGCAGCCCCCTTAGGACGGATCTTGGCTATGGCTACACCTTC. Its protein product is CASSPLRTDLGYGYTF.

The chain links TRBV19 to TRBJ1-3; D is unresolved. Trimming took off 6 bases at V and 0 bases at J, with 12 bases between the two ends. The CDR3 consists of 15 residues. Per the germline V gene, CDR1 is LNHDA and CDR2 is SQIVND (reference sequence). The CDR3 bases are TGTGCCAGTAGCGGCCAGAGCCTCTCTGGAAACACCATATATTTT. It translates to CASSGQSLSGNTIYF. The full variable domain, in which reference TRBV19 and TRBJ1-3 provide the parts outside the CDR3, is DGGITQSPKYLFRKEGQNVTLSCEQNLNHDAMYWYRQDPGQGLRLIYYSQIVNDFQKGDIAEGYSVSREKKESFPLTVTSAQKNPTAFYLCASSGQSLSGNTIYFGEGSWLTVV.

CDR3 sequence reads: CASSLAGTALETQYF. The CDR3 DNA is TGTGCCAGCAGCTTAGCAGGGACCGCGCTGGAGACCCAGTACTTC. This chain links TRBV11-2 with TRBJ2-5; the D gene could be TRBD1 or TRBD2 (5 bases each). Trimming removed 1 base at V and 5 bases at J, with 14 bases between. CDR3 length: 15 amino acids. Germline V gene lookup returns CDR1 SGHAT and CDR2 FQNNGV.

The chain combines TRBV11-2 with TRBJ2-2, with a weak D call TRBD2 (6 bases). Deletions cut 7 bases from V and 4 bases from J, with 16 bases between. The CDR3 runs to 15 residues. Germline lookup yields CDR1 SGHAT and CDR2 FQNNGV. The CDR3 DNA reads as TGTGCCAGCATTGGAGGGAACACCTTCACCGGGGAGCTGTTTTTT. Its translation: CASIGGNTFTGELFF. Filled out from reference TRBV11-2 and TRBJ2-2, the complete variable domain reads EAGVAQSPRYKIIEKRQSVAFWCNPISGHATLYWYQQILGQGPKLLIQFQNNGVVDDSQLPKDRFSAERLKGVDSTLKIQPAKLEDSAVYLCASIGGNTFTGELFFGEGSRLTVL.

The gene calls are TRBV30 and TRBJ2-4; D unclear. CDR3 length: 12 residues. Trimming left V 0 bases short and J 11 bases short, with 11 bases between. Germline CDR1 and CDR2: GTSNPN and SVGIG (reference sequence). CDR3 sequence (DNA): TGTGCCTGGAGTGTCAATAGATTTGTTCAGTACTTC. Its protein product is CAWSVNRFVQYF.

CDR3 bases: TGTGCCTGCCGGGACAGCCAAGATACGCAGTATTTT. It specifies CACRDSQDTQYF. This rearrangement joins TRBV2 to TRBJ2-3, with 7 bases fitting TRBD1. From germline, CDR1 is SNHLY and CDR2 FYNNEI. The CDR3 length is 12 residues. V lost 11 bases to trimming and J lost 5 bases; unmatched junction nucleotides: 7.

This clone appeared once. The CDR3 sequence is CASSLHGAGLYEQYF. The CDR3 DNA sequence: TGTGCCAGCAGCTTACACGGCGCAGGGCTCTACGAGCAGTACTTC. The rearrangement joins TRBV7-2 to TRBJ2-7; possibly TRBD1 for D (5 bases). The CDR3 spans 15 residues. Deletions cut 2 bases from V and 3 bases from J, with 14 bases between. CDR1 SGHTA and CDR2 FQGNSA come from the germline V gene.

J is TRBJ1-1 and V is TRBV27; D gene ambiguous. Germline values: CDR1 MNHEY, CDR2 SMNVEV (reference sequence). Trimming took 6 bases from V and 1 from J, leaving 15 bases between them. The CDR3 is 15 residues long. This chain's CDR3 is CASRIRALPNTEAFF. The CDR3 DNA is TGTGCCAGCAGGATCCGCGCCCTACCGAACACTGAAGCTTTCTTT.

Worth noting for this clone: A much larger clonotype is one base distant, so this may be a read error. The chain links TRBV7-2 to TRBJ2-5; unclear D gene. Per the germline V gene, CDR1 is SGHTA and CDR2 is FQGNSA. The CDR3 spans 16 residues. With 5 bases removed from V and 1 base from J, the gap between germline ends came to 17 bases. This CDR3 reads CASSQVGEGIQETQYF. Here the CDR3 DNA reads TGTGCCAGCAGCCAAGTCGGTGAAGGGATCCAAGAGACCCAGTACTTC.

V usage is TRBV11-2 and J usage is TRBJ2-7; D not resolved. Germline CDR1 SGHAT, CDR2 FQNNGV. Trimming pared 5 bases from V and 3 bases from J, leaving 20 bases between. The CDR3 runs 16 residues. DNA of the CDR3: TGTGCCAGCAGCCCCCGGCAGGAACCCGGCTACTACGAGCAGTACTTC. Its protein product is CASSPRQEPGYYEQYF.

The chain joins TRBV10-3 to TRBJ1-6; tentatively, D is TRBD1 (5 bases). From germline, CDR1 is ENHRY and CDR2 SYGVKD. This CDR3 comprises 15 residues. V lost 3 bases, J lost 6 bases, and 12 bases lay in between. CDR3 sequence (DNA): TGTGCCATCAGTGAATCGGACATAAGTAATTCACCCCTCCACTTT. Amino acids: CAISESDISNSPLHF.

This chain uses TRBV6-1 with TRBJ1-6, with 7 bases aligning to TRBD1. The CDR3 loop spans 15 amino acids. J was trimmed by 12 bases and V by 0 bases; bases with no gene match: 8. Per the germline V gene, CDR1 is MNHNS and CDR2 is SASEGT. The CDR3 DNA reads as TGTGCCAGCAGTGAAGCAGGACAGGCCTCCAGACCCCTCCACTTT. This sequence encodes CASSEAGQASRPLHF.

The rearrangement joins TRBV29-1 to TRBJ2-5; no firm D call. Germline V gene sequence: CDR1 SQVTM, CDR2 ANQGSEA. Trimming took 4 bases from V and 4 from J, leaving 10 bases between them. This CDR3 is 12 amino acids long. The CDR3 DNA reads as TGCAGCGTTGGACGACAAGCAGAGACCCAGTACTTC. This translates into CSVGRQAETQYF.

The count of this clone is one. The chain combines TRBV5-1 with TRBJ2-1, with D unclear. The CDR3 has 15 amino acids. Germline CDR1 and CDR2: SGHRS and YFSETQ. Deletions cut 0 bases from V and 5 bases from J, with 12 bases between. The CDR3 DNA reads TGCGCCAGCAGCTTGGGTCTGGGTCTGAACAATGAGCAGTTCTTC. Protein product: CASSLGLGLNNEQFF.

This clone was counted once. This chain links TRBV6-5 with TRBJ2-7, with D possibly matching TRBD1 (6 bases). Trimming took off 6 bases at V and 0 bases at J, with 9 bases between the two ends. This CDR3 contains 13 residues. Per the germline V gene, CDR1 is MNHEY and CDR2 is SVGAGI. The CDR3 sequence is CASREDSSYEQYF. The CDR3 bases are TGTGCCAGCAGAGAGGACAGCTCCTACGAGCAGTACTTC.

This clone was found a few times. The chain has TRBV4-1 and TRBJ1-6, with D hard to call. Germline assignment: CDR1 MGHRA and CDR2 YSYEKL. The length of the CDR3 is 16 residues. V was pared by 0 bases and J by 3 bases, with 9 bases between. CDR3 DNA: TGCGCCAGCAGCCAAGAACACCCACTCTATAATTCACCCCTCCACTTT. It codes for CASSQEHPLYNSPLHF.

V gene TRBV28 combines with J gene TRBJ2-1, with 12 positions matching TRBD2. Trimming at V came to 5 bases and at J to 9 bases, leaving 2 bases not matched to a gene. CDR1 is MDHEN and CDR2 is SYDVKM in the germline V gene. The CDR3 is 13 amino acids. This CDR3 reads CASSTSGRLEQFF. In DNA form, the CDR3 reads TGTGCCAGCAGTACTAGCGGGAGGCTTGAGCAGTTCTTC.

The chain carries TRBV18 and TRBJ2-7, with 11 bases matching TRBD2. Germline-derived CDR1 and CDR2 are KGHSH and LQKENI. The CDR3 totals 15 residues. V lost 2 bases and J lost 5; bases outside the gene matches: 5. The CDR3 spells CASSPALAGENEQYF. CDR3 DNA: TGTGCCAGCTCACCAGCACTAGCGGGAGAGAACGAGCAGTACTTC.

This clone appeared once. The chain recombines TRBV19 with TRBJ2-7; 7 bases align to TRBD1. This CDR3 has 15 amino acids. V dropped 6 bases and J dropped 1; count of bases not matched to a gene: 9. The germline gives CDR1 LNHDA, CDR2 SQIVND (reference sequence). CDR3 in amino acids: CASRMTGKGSYEQYF. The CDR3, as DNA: TGTGCCAGTAGGATGACAGGGAAGGGGTCCTACGAGCAGTACTTC.

CDR3 residues: CAISDGGQGIANYGYTF. The CDR3 bases are TGTGCCATCAGTGACGGGGGCCAGGGTATAGCTAACTATGGCTACACCTTC. V gene TRBV10-3 combines with J gene TRBJ1-2, with D tentatively TRBD1 (6 bases). This CDR3 contains 17 residues. Trimming removed 3 bases at V and 0 bases at J, with 17 bases between. CDR1 is ENHRY, CDR2 SYGVKD, per germline.

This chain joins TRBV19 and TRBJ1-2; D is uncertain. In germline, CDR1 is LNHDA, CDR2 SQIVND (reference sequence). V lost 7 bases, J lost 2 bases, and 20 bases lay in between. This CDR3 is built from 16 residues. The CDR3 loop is CASMGKPGRTNYGYTF. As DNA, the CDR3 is TGTGCCAGTATGGGGAAACCCGGCCGCACCAACTATGGCTACACCTTC.

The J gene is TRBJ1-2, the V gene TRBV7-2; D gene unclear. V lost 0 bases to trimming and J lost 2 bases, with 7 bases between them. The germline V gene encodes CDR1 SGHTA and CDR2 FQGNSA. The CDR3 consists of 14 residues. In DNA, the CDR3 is TGTGCCAGCAGCTTAGCGCTCGGGAACTATGGCTACACCTTC. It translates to CASSLALGNYGYTF.

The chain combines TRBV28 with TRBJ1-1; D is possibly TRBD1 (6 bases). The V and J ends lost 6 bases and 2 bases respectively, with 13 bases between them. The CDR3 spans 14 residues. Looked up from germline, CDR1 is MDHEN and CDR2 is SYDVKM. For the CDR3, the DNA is TGTGCCAGCAGGGGGGCGAAGGGAAACACTGAAGCTTTCTTT. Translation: CASRGAKGNTEAFF.

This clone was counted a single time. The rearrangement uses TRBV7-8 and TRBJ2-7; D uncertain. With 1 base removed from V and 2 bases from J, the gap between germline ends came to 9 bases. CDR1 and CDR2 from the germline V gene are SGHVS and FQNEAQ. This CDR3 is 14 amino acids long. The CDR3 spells CASSLEVGTYEQYF. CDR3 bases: TGTGCCAGCAGCTTAGAGGTTGGCACCTACGAGCAGTACTTC.

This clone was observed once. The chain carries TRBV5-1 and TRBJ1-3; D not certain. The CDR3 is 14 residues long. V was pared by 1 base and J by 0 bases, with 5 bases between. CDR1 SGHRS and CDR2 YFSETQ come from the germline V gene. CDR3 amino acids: CASSLSDSGNTIYF. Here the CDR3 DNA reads TGCGCCAGCAGCTTGAGCGACTCTGGAAACACCATATATTTT. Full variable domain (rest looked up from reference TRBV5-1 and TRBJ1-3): KAGVTQTPRYLIKTRGQQVTLSCSPISGHRSVSWYQQTPGQGLQFLFEYFSETQRNKGNFPGRFSGRQFSNSRSEMNVSTLELGDSALYLCASSLSDSGNTIYFGEGSWLTVV.

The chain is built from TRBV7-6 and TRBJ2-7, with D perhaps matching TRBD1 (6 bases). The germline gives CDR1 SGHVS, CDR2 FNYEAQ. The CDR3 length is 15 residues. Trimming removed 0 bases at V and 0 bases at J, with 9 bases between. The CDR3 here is CASSLAPGDSYEQYF. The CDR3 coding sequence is TGTGCCAGCAGCTTAGCACCAGGGGACTCCTACGAGCAGTACTTC.

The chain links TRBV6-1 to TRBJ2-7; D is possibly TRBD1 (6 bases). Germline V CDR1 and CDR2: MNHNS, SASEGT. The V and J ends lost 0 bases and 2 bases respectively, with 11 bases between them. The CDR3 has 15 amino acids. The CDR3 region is CASSEAGGQPYEQYF. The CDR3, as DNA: TGTGCCAGCAGTGAAGCGGGCGGACAGCCCTACGAGCAGTACTTC.